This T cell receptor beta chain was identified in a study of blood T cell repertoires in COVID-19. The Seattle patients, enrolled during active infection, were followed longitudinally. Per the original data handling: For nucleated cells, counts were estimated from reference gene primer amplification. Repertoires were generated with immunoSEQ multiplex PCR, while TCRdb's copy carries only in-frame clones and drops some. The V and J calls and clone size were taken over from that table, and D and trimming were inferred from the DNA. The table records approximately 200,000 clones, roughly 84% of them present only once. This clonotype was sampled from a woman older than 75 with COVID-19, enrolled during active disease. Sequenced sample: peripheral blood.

The CDR3 loop is CASSLNAGVGNEQFF. CDR3 coding DNA: TGTGCCAGCAGTTTAAACGCAGGGGTGGGAAATGAGCAGTTCTTC. The chain uses TRBV11-1 and TRBJ2-1; tentatively, D is TRBD1 (6 bases). The CDR3 is 15 residues long. Germline CDR1 and CDR2: SGHAT and FQDESV (reference sequence). With 6 bases removed from V and 7 bases from J, the gap between germline ends came to 19 bases.